This T cell receptor beta chain is drawn from a study of shared clonotypes between healthy human individuals. Looked up from germline, CDR1 is SGHNT and CDR2 is YYREEE (reference sequence). V dropped 1 base and J dropped 5 bases, with 15 bases sitting between them. This CDR3 is built from 15 residues. Study-level results: Sorted-subset sequencing, rarefaction showed, was incomplete despite large depth. Estimated richness was generally greater in naive than memory subsets. Sharing across four donors was highest in naive CD4 (approximately 5%) and lowest in memory CD8 (0.4%). Lower generation probabilities were found for non-shared clonotypes than for those shared by all four donors.

This clone occurred once. No antigen is known for it. Here immunoSEQ multiplex PCR was the method, and the copy in TCRdb shows in-frame clones only, minus some. The sample shows millions of clones, over 85% of them seen only once. This chain joins TRBV5-4 and TRBJ1-2, with a weak D call TRBD1 (6 bases). Source material: naive CD4+ T cells from PBMCs. Sample subset: CD45RA+ positively selected. This receptor was obtained from a young man in good health. Some clones in this sample may be carry-over from other donors' samples. The CDR3 protein is CASSLTGNSGYGYTF. CDR3 sequence (DNA): TGTGCCAGCAGCTTGACAGGGAATTCAGGATATGGCTACACCTTC.